What follows is one TCR beta chain and its context. The CDR3 covers 17 residues. V lost 3 bases, J lost 6 bases, and 10 bases stayed unmatched. Germline loops: CDR1 SGHDN, CDR2 FVKESK. The source of the sample is a study of human T cells and chemical hapten exposure. Study information: Read at 6 days, the patch tests placed 0.01% DPC on the upper back.

Per the original data handling: Across samples, TCR counts had a median of about 93,000 and ranged from 23,224 to 690,600. TCRdb processed the RACE reads anew with MiXCR; each CDR3 protein has one entry. TCRdb, not the authors, supplied the V and J calls. Here the sample spans roughly 13,000 distinct CDR3 sequences, about a sixth being singletons. As for time point: patch test 1, 2 weeks after DPC sensitization. Treatment meaning: therapeutic diphenylcyclopropenone sensitization with weekly scalp DPC. Each donor was an alopecia patient between 18 and 70 years of age who qualified for DPC. The specimen was whole blood, collected in connection with sensitization to the hapten diphenylcyclopropenone (DPC). This clonotype was sampled from a woman in her thirties with alopecia areata. Some clones in this sample may be carry-over from other donors' samples. V gene TRBV14 combines with J gene TRBJ2-3; TRBD1 matches at 12 bases. The DNA for the CDR3 is TGTGCCAGCAGCCACGTGGCCGGGACAGGGGGCGAGGATACGCAGTATTTT. Translation gives CASSHVAGTGGEDTQYF. The full variable domain, completed using reference TRBV14 and TRBJ2-3, is EAGVTQFPSHSVIEKGQTVTLRCDPISGHDNLYWYRRVMGKEIKFLLHFVKESKQDESGMPNNRFLAERTGGTYSTLKVQPAELEDSGVYFCASSHVAGTGGEDTQYFGPGTRLTVL.